The source of this T cell receptor beta chain is a study of blood T cell repertoires in COVID-19 (dated by TCRdb to the early 2020s). Regarding the research as a whole: Samples covering the acute and convalescent phases of COVID-19 were provided by collaborators in the United States, Italy and Spain. The material from the prospective study consisted of cDNA or gDNA derived from T cells, B-cell-depleted T cells, or PBMCs. Subjects who had been exposed to COVID-19, were actively infected with it, or had recovered from it provided the deeply sampled blood TCRbeta repertoires that made up the dataset. The repertoires were released in a freely available public database intended as a resource for research on the immune response to SARS-CoV-2. Samples were obtained from the ongoing ImmuneRACE study (first 160 participants) and from 1,200 or so subjects provided by 6 global collaborators. Sample metadata almost always included a de-identified subject ID, COVID-19 status, age in years and sex. Where HLA class I and class II types were available, the types were taken from metadata supplied by the sample provider, not from assay-based typing.

Counted from cysteine to phenylalanine, this CDR3 has 13 amino acids. Kept here is only the CDR3 DNA, which spans 39 bases and is read in frame from base 1. Germline trimming: 6 bases from V, 5 bases from J; junction bases outside gene matches: 4. CDR1 WNHNN and CDR2 SYGVQD were looked up in the germline V gene (reference sequence). In Seattle, one collaborating source enrolled patients while the infection was active and tracked those patients longitudinally over the course of disease. Whole blood was collected in K2EDTA tubes by collaborating institutions according to the institutions' own protocols. For TCRbeta analysis, collaborators shipped samples as frozen whole blood, isolated PBMCs, or DNA extracted from either of those sample types. Summary of the overall study and its limitations: The amount of clinical and demographic metadata varied by source and participant and was provided uncurated.

This clone was recorded only once. Its antigen target is currently unknown. There are no base qualities to consult, and no much larger clone falls within one base. TCRbeta CDR3 regions were amplified from genomic DNA using the immunoSEQ Assay, a bias-controlled multiplex PCR. Processing in the source paper ran as follows. The number of nucleated cells in each sample was estimated from the amplification of reference gene primers within the assay. Sequence reads were collapsed and filtered to measure the absolute abundance of every unique TCRbeta CDR3 rearrangement. Productive Simpson clonality was computed per sample as the square root of Simpson's diversity index over productive rearrangements. The table comes from immuneACCESS by way of TCRdb, which keeps in-frame sequences with V and J called. Part of the clones is missing from these tables; in studies checked, under half for an unresolved V gene and the rest for unknown reasons. V and J calls and clone size are given by that table; D and trimming were obtained from the DNA. Here the sample has tens of thousands of clones; less than 95% occur a single time. Approximately 0.49% of the sample is taken by the ten largest.

This chain is built from TRBV10-1 and TRBJ1-5; 7 bases in the junction line up with TRBD1. This receptor was obtained from a man aged 50-60 years with COVID-19, enrolled during active disease. The source material was peripheral blood. The nucleotide sequence is given as TGCGCCAGCAGCCATACAGGGGATCAGCCCCAGCATTTT. Translated, it gives CASSHTGDQPQHF.